The rows below give T cell receptor beta chains drawn from one sample of a study of early T cells in non-severe SARS-CoV-2 infection. TCRdb processed the 5' RACE reads anew with MiXCR; each CDR3 protein has one entry. The sample yields 50,000 or so distinct CDR3 sequences, 4.5% to 7% seen once. Sequencing was carried out using whole blood. The receptors stem from an adult who was a healthcare worker with PCR-confirmed SARS-CoV-2 infection or an uninfected control (not recorded which). Both conserved end residues are part of each CDR3. D genes are given only for firm matches. The size of a clone is reported for some rows only, either as once, few or many, or as a class for expanded clones.

clone size: many
J gene: TRBJ2-4
D gene: -
V gene: TRBV20-1
CDR3 DNA: TGCAGTGCTAGAGATCCGCGGGTGGCCAAAAACATTCAGTACTTC
CDR3 protein: CSARDPRVAKNIQYF

clone size: few
J gene: TRBJ1-4
D gene: -
V gene: TRBV4-3
CDR3 DNA: TGCGCCAGCAGCCAATCCCTGGGGCCGTCAACTAATGAAAAACTGTTTTTT
CDR3 protein: CASSQSLGPSTNEKLFF

clone size: few
J gene: TRBJ1-5
D gene: -
V gene: TRBV20-1
CDR3 DNA: TGCAGTGCTAGAGTGGGCCAACCAGAGAATCAGCCCCAGCATTTT
CDR3 protein: CSARVGQPENQPQHF

clone size: many
J gene: TRBJ2-7
D gene: TRBD2
V gene: TRBV29-1
CDR3 DNA: TGCAGCGTCGCCAAAAGCGGGAGTAAATACGAGCAGTACTTC
CDR3 protein: CSVAKSGSKYEQYF

clone size: many
J gene: TRBJ2-4
D gene: -
V gene: TRBV4-1
CDR3 DNA: TGCGCCAGCAGCCTGACAGGCGGGTCCGTAGCCAAAAACATTCAGTACTTC
CDR3 protein: CASSLTGGSVAKNIQYF

clone size: -
J gene: TRBJ2-7
D gene: -
V gene: TRBV11-3
CDR3 DNA: TGTGCCAGCAGCTCAAGCGCGGAAAGCTCCTACGAGCAGTACTTC
CDR3 protein: CASSSSAESSYEQYF

clone size: few
J gene: TRBJ2-7
D gene: -
V gene: TRBV10-2
CDR3 DNA: TGCGCCAGCCTAGGGGCTGGTAGCGAGCAGTACTTC
CDR3 protein: CASLGAGSEQYF

clone size: many
J gene: TRBJ2-1
D gene: -
V gene: TRBV27
CDR3 DNA: TGTGCCAGCAGCCCCTCGAGAGGGGATGGGTACAATGAGCAGTTCTTC
CDR3 protein: CASSPSRGDGYNEQFF

clone size: many
J gene: TRBJ1-2
D gene: -
V gene: TRBV20-1
CDR3 DNA: TGCAGTGTACCGACAGGCTCGTCTGGCTACACCTTC
CDR3 protein: CSVPTGSSGYTF

clone size: -
J gene: TRBJ2-1
D gene: -
V gene: TRBV20-1
CDR3 DNA: TGCAGTGCTAACTACAGGGTCGATGAGCAGTTCTTC
CDR3 protein: CSANYRVDEQFF

clone size: -
J gene: TRBJ2-3
D gene: -
V gene: TRBV28
CDR3 DNA: TGTGCCAGCCATCTATCGGGTCCCGGAGATACGCAGTATTTT
CDR3 protein: CASHLSGPGDTQYF

clone size: few
J gene: TRBJ1-1
D gene: TRBD1
V gene: TRBV6-2/TRBV6-3
CDR3 DNA: TGTGCCAGCAGCAACACCCGGACAGGGGGAGCTTTCTTT
CDR3 protein: CASSNTRTGGAFF

clone size: many
J gene: TRBJ2-1
D gene: -
V gene: TRBV6-5
CDR3 DNA: TGTGCCAGCAGAGACAGGTCGTTAGATGAGCAGTTCTTC
CDR3 protein: CASRDRSLDEQFF

clone size: -
J gene: TRBJ2-3
D gene: -
V gene: TRBV9
CDR3 DNA: TGTGCCAGCAGCCCCCAAGTGACAGATACGCAGTATTTT
CDR3 protein: CASSPQVTDTQYF

clone size: many
J gene: TRBJ1-5
D gene: -
V gene: TRBV12-3/TRBV12-4
CDR3 DNA: TGTGCCAGCGGGGGGCAGCCCCAGCATTTT
CDR3 protein: CASGGQPQHF

clone size: many
J gene: TRBJ2-4
D gene: TRBD2
V gene: TRBV7-9
CDR3 DNA: TGTGCCAGCAGCCCGCTGACTAGCGTTGGGAACATTCAGTACTTC
CDR3 protein: CASSPLTSVGNIQYF

clone size: many
J gene: TRBJ1-5
D gene: -
V gene: TRBV7-2
CDR3 DNA: TGTGCCAGCAGCTTAATGGGGAATCGAAATCAGCCCCAGCATTTT
CDR3 protein: CASSLMGNRNQPQHF

clone size: once
J gene: TRBJ2-3
D gene: -
V gene: TRBV6-5
CDR3 DNA: TGTGCCAGCAGAACTGCTTTGGCGAGCACAGATACGCAGTATTTT
CDR3 protein: CASRTALASTDTQYF

clone size: many
J gene: TRBJ1-6
D gene: -
V gene: TRBV5-1
CDR3 DNA: TGCGCCAGCAGCTTGGCCGCAGGCGTCAGTTCACCCCTCCACTTT
CDR3 protein: CASSLAAGVSSPLHF

clone size: many
J gene: TRBJ2-7
D gene: TRBD2
V gene: TRBV20-1
CDR3 DNA: TGCAGTGCCATCGGACTAGCGGGGGCCCGCTCCTACGAGCAGTACTTC
CDR3 protein: CSAIGLAGARSYEQYF

clone size: few
J gene: TRBJ2-5
D gene: -
V gene: TRBV5-1
CDR3 DNA: TGCGCCAGCAGCTTGGACTTTTCAGGGACCGAGACCCAGTACTTC
CDR3 protein: CASSLDFSGTETQYF

clone size: many
J gene: TRBJ1-3
D gene: -
V gene: TRBV3-1
CDR3 DNA: TGTGCCAGCAGCCAAGTTAAGCCTACTCGAAACACCATATATTTT
CDR3 protein: CASSQVKPTRNTIYF

clone size: few
J gene: TRBJ2-1
D gene: TRBD2
V gene: TRBV7-2
CDR3 DNA: TGTGCCAGCAGCCCGGGACTAGCGGGGAACAATGAGCAGTTCTTC
CDR3 protein: CASSPGLAGNNEQFF

clone size: few
J gene: TRBJ1-5
D gene: -
V gene: TRBV6-1
CDR3 DNA: TGTGCCAGCAGTGAACTGGGGTCAGGGAGTAATCAGCCCCAGCATTTT
CDR3 protein: CASSELGSGSNQPQHF

clone size: -
J gene: TRBJ2-6
D gene: TRBD1
V gene: TRBV5-6
CDR3 DNA: TGTGCCAGCAGCTTGTGGGCAGGGGGCTATGGGGCCAACGTCCTGACTTTC
CDR3 protein: CASSLWAGGYGANVLTF

clone size: -
J gene: TRBJ1-1
D gene: -
V gene: TRBV27
CDR3 DNA: TGTGCCAGCAGTTTCCGGGACATCACTGAAGCTTTCTTT
CDR3 protein: CASSFRDITEAFF

clone size: few
J gene: TRBJ2-2
D gene: -
V gene: TRBV2
CDR3 DNA: TGTGCCAGCAGTGGCAAACCGCCACAATCGGACACCGGGGAGCTGTTTTTT
CDR3 protein: CASSGKPPQSDTGELFF

clone size: many
J gene: TRBJ2-2
D gene: -
V gene: TRBV14
CDR3 DNA: TGTGCCAGCAGCCACCCTAACACCGGGGAGCTGTTTTTT
CDR3 protein: CASSHPNTGELFF

clone size: many
J gene: TRBJ2-7
D gene: -
V gene: TRBV6-5
CDR3 DNA: TGTGCCAGCAGTTCTGCCTACGAGCAGTACTTC
CDR3 protein: CASSSAYEQYF